This is a list of T cell receptor beta chains from one sample in a study of blood T cell repertoires in COVID-19. Here immunoSEQ multiplex PCR was the method, and the copy in TCRdb shows in-frame clones only, minus some. The repertoire holds roughly 200,000 clones, with 80% to 90% as singletons. Sequencing was done on a sample of PBMCs or T cells enriched from blood (not recorded which). The origin of the receptors is a woman between 35 and 50 years old with acute COVID-19. Each CDR3 is given with its conserved first and last residue. The D gene is left open where the match is weak. Not all rows give a size; the values are once, few, many and, for expanded clones, a class.

CDR3 length: 15
clone size: NA
D gene: TRBD1
V gene: TRBV5-6
J gene: TRBJ1-4
CDR3 protein: CASSLEPGQGSKLFF
CDR3 DNA: TGTGCCAGCAGCTTGGAGCCGGGACAGGGGAGCAAACTGTTTTTT

CDR3 length: 15
clone size: NA
D gene: TRBD2
V gene: TRBV4-1
J gene: TRBJ2-5
CDR3 protein: CASSQDRGGIETQYF
CDR3 DNA: TGCGCCAGCAGCCAAGATAGGGGAGGGATAGAGACCCAGTACTTC

CDR3 length: 15
clone size: NA
D gene: NA
V gene: TRBV12-5
J gene: TRBJ2-1
CDR3 protein: CASGSPVGARNEQFF
CDR3 DNA: TGTGCTAGTGGTTCCCCGGTGGGAGCTCGCAATGAGCAGTTCTTC

CDR3 length: 15
clone size: NA
D gene: TRBD1
V gene: TRBV19
J gene: TRBJ2-1
CDR3 protein: CASSDFPGQYNEQFF
CDR3 DNA: TGTGCCAGTAGTGACTTTCCGGGACAGTACAATGAGCAGTTCTTC

CDR3 length: 16
clone size: NA
D gene: TRBD2
V gene: TRBV27
J gene: TRBJ2-2
CDR3 protein: CASSFLAGGPTGELFF
CDR3 DNA: TGTGCCAGCAGTTTCCTAGCGGGGGGTCCGACCGGGGAGCTGTTTTTT

CDR3 length: 16
clone size: NA
D gene: TRBD2
V gene: TRBV5-1
J gene: TRBJ2-1
CDR3 protein: CASSSGTSGYHNEQFF
CDR3 DNA: TGCGCCAGCAGCTCAGGTACTAGCGGGTACCACAATGAGCAGTTCTTC

CDR3 length: 14
clone size: NA
D gene: TRBD2
V gene: TRBV6-5
J gene: TRBJ2-3
CDR3 protein: CASSPGGSWDTQYF
CDR3 DNA: TGTGCCAGCAGCCCCGGGGGGAGTTGGGATACGCAGTATTTT

CDR3 length: 15
clone size: NA
D gene: NA
V gene: TRBV5-8
J gene: TRBJ2-2
CDR3 protein: CASSSRASDTGELFF
CDR3 DNA: TGTGCCAGCAGCTCTAGGGCTAGCGACACCGGGGAGCTGTTTTTT

CDR3 length: 14
clone size: NA
D gene: TRBD1
V gene: TRBV18
J gene: TRBJ1-6
CDR3 protein: CASSTGQGATPLHF
CDR3 DNA: TGTGCCAGCTCAACGGGACAGGGGGCTACACCCCTCCACTTT

CDR3 length: 14
clone size: NA
D gene: NA
V gene: TRBV29-1
J gene: TRBJ2-4
CDR3 protein: CSVRSQLAKNIQYF
CDR3 DNA: TGCAGCGTTAGGAGCCAATTAGCCAAAAACATTCAGTACTTC

CDR3 length: 14
clone size: NA
D gene: NA
V gene: TRBV5-1
J gene: TRBJ2-1
CDR3 protein: CASSLGQIYNEQFF
CDR3 DNA: TGCGCCAGCAGCTTGGGACAGATTTACAATGAGCAGTTCTTC

CDR3 length: 15
clone size: NA
D gene: NA
V gene: TRBV5-3
J gene: TRBJ1-1
CDR3 protein: CARSLERRRGTEAFF
CDR3 DNA: TGTGCCAGAAGCTTGGAAAGGAGGCGGGGCACTGAAGCTTTCTTT

CDR3 length: 13
clone size: NA
D gene: NA
V gene: TRBV19
J gene: TRBJ1-2
CDR3 protein: CASRPRQGYGYTF
CDR3 DNA: TGTGCCAGTAGGCCGCGACAAGGCTATGGCTACACCTTC

CDR3 length: 14
clone size: NA
D gene: TRBD1
V gene: TRBV29-1
J gene: TRBJ1-1
CDR3 protein: CSVERTGLNTEAFF
CDR3 DNA: TGCAGCGTTGAAAGGACAGGACTGAACACTGAAGCTTTCTTT

CDR3 length: 13
clone size: NA
D gene: NA
V gene: TRBV7-3
J gene: TRBJ2-7
CDR3 protein: CASSLRRGGEKYF
CDR3 DNA: TGTGCCAGCAGCCTACGTAGGGGAGGTGAGAAGTACTTC

CDR3 length: 12
clone size: NA
D gene: NA
V gene: TRBV5-5
J gene: TRBJ1-1
CDR3 protein: CASSYTNTEAFF
CDR3 DNA: TGTGCCAGCAGCTACACGAACACTGAAGCTTTCTTT

CDR3 length: 14
clone size: few
D gene: TRBD1
V gene: TRBV10-3
J gene: TRBJ2-5
CDR3 protein: CAISAGTGEETQYF
CDR3 DNA: TGTGCCATCAGTGCCGGGACAGGGGAAGAGACCCAGTACTTC

CDR3 length: 15
clone size: NA
D gene: NA
V gene: TRBV30
J gene: TRBJ1-2
CDR3 protein: CAWSLPKKRLRGYTF
CDR3 DNA: TGTGCCTGGAGTCTCCCGAAGAAGCGCCTAAGGGGCTACACCTTC

CDR3 length: 14
clone size: NA
D gene: TRBD1
V gene: TRBV20-1
J gene: TRBJ1-2
CDR3 protein: CSASEPTGTYGYTF
CDR3 DNA: TGCAGTGCTAGTGAACCGACAGGGACCTATGGCTACACCTTC

CDR3 length: 15
clone size: NA
D gene: NA
V gene: TRBV4-2
J gene: TRBJ2-1
CDR3 protein: CASSQDLQGYNEQFF
CDR3 DNA: TGTGCCAGCAGCCAAGATCTACAGGGTTACAATGAGCAGTTCTTC

CDR3 length: 16
clone size: NA
D gene: TRBD2
V gene: TRBV19
J gene: TRBJ2-7
CDR3 protein: CASSIDAGGNSYEQYF
CDR3 DNA: TGTGCCAGTAGTATCGATGCCGGGGGGAACTCCTACGAGCAGTACTTC

CDR3 length: 15
clone size: NA
D gene: TRBD1
V gene: TRBV28
J gene: TRBJ1-5
CDR3 protein: CASSFPTGGDQPQHF
CDR3 DNA: TGTGCCAGCAGTTTCCCGACAGGGGGCGATCAGCCCCAGCATTTT

CDR3 length: 15
clone size: NA
D gene: NA
V gene: TRBV7-3
J gene: TRBJ2-3
CDR3 protein: CASSLTSSRTDTQYF
CDR3 DNA: TGTGCCAGCAGCTTAACATCTAGCCGCACAGATACGCAGTATTTT

CDR3 length: 13
clone size: once
D gene: NA
V gene: TRBV10-3
J gene: TRBJ2-7
CDR3 protein: CAISESSALGQYF
CDR3 DNA: TGTGCCATCAGTGAGTCGAGTGCTCTAGGGCAGTACTTC

CDR3 length: 14
clone size: NA
D gene: NA
V gene: TRBV19
J gene: TRBJ1-4
CDR3 protein: CASSTKTANEKLFF
CDR3 DNA: TGTGCCAGTAGTACAAAAACAGCAAATGAAAAACTGTTTTTT

CDR3 length: 14
clone size: NA
D gene: TRBD1
V gene: TRBV19
J gene: TRBJ2-3
CDR3 protein: CASSTQGASDTQYF
CDR3 DNA: TGTGCCAGTAGTACACAGGGGGCGTCAGATACGCAGTATTTT

CDR3 length: 14
clone size: NA
D gene: TRBD2
V gene: TRBV30
J gene: TRBJ2-3
CDR3 protein: CACRTSGGTDTQYF
CDR3 DNA: TGTGCCTGCCGGACTAGCGGAGGCACAGATACGCAGTATTTT

CDR3 length: 11
clone size: NA
D gene: NA
V gene: TRBV29-1
J gene: TRBJ1-2
CDR3 protein: CSAGLIEGYTF
CDR3 DNA: TGCAGCGCCGGACTAATCGAAGGCTACACCTTC

CDR3 length: 17
clone size: NA
D gene: TRBD2
V gene: TRBV15
J gene: TRBJ2-3
CDR3 protein: CATSRDGRGGLSSTQYF
CDR3 DNA: TGTGCCACCAGCAGAGACGGGAGGGGGGGACTATCCAGTACGCAGTATTTT

CDR3 length: 15
clone size: NA
D gene: NA
V gene: TRBV28
J gene: TRBJ2-2
CDR3 protein: CASSTGTMGPGELFF
CDR3 DNA: TGTGCCAGCAGCACCGGGACAATGGGCCCCGGGGAGCTGTTTTTT

CDR3 length: 16
clone size: once
D gene: TRBD1
V gene: TRBV7-9
J gene: TRBJ1-6
CDR3 protein: CASSLGQGSYNSPLHF
CDR3 DNA: TGTGCCAGCAGTCTCGGACAGGGCTCCTATAATTCACCCCTCCACTTT

CDR3 length: 19
clone size: NA
D gene: TRBD2
V gene: TRBV27
J gene: TRBJ2-1
CDR3 protein: CASSFGLAGAPTPPNEQFF
CDR3 DNA: TGTGCCAGCAGTTTCGGCCTAGCGGGGGCCCCTACTCCTCCGAATGAGCAGTTCTTC

CDR3 length: 14
clone size: NA
D gene: NA
V gene: TRBV28
J gene: TRBJ2-2
CDR3 protein: CASSLSRNTGELFF
CDR3 DNA: TGTGCCAGCAGTTTATCCAGAAACACCGGGGAGCTGTTTTTT

CDR3 length: 15
clone size: NA
D gene: TRBD2
V gene: TRBV19
J gene: TRBJ2-7
CDR3 protein: CASSTWRGGNYEQYF
CDR3 DNA: TGTGCCAGTAGTACCTGGCGGGGGGGAAACTACGAGCAGTACTTC

CDR3 length: 12
clone size: few
D gene: NA
V gene: TRBV2
J gene: TRBJ2-7
CDR3 protein: CASSEVSLEQYF
CDR3 DNA: TGTGCCAGCAGTGAAGTTTCCCTCGAGCAGTACTTC